This section outlines one T cell receptor (beta chain) sequence together with its context. No antigen is known for it. The source of the sample is a study of CD39 and CD103 CD8 tumor-infiltrating T cells. Here immunoSEQ multiplex PCR was the method, and the copy in TCRdb shows in-frame clones only, minus some. Seen here are around 800 clones, around 70% observed once, and the top ten hold roughly 14%. General study results and limits: DP TIL clonotypes were rarely found in blood or uninvolved lymph node.

Patients were not receiving therapy at sample collection. This sequence was found in a human donor with head and neck squamous cell carcinoma. Sequencing was performed on CD39- CD103+ CD8+ T cells sorted from the tumor. Subset denoted: CD103+CD39- single-positive CD45RA- CD8 T cells.

CDR3 bases: TGTGCCAGCAGCTCACCCGTACAACAAGGGGGGAGAGCTAACTATGGCTACACCTTC. It encodes CASSSPVQQGGRANYGYTF. The chain recombines TRBV7-9 with TRBJ1-2, with D possibly being TRBD1 (6 bases). Per germline, CDR1 SEHNR and CDR2 FQNEAQ (reference sequence). This CDR3 comprises 19 residues. V was clipped by 4 bases and J by 0 bases, with 24 bases between them.